The 21 T cell receptor beta chains below come from one sample, sequenced in a study of Graves' ophthalmopathy and Graves' hyperthyroidism. RNA served as the template for amplifying TCR beta CDR3 regions. HTBI-primed RT-PCR formed the first round, and a multiplex PCR formed the second. TCRdb fed the multiplex PCR reads into MiXCR, producing one record per CDR3 protein. The table has roughly 500,000 distinct CDR3 sequences, around an eighth seen once. The sequenced sample was blood. The receptors derive from a woman aged 25 to 39 with Graves' ophthalmopathy.

Ten or more counts support this clonotype. The chain joins TRBV6-1 to TRBJ2-2; D call uncertain. The CDR3 has 17 amino acids. V lost 1 base, J lost 8 bases, and 20 bases lay in between. Germline V gene lookup returns CDR1 MNHNS and CDR2 SASEGT. CDR3 residues: CASSEGLGPVPEGELFF. CDR3 in DNA: TGTGCCAGCAGTGAAGGCCTCGGGCCTGTTCCGGAAGGGGAGCTGTTTTTT.

This clonotype was seen repeatedly, ten times or more. The rearrangement uses TRBV2 and TRBJ1-2; D is unresolved. V gave up 6 bases and J gave up 6 bases, with 17 bases separating them. This CDR3 is built from 14 residues. Germline assignment: CDR1 SNHLY and CDR2 FYNNEI. This CDR3 reads CASRSSQSIDGYTF. The CDR3 coding sequence is TGTGCCAGCAGATCAAGTCAGAGCATCGATGGCTACACCTTC.

This clonotype has at least ten counts. This chain links TRBV20-1 with TRBJ1-6; D may be TRBD1 (5 bases). Trimming left V 0 bases short and J 9 bases short, with 12 bases between. Germline values: CDR1 DFQATT, CDR2 SNEGSKA (reference sequence). This CDR3 comprises 14 residues. The CDR3 here is CSAREPRESSPLHF. For the CDR3, the DNA is TGCAGTGCTAGAGAGCCCAGGGAAAGTTCACCCCTCCACTTT.

As regards this clonotype: A read error is possible here, since a much larger clone lies one base away. The CDR3 ends on some other residue instead of the conserved phenylalanine or tryptophan, so this is likely a read error. The chain links TRBV6-1 to TRBJ1-6; no firm D call. V lost 8 bases, J lost 3 bases, and 14 bases lay in between. Germline CDR1 MNHNS, CDR2 SASEGT. CDR3 length equals 15 residues. This CDR3 reads CASLPRPNYNSPLHI. CDR3 DNA sequence: TGTGCCAGCCTGCCAAGGCCAAACTATAATTCACCCCTCCACATT.

The chain recombines TRBV28 with TRBJ1-5, with D perhaps TRBD1 (5 bases). Per germline, CDR1 MDHEN and CDR2 SYDVKM. This CDR3 is 20 amino acids long. V shed 4 bases and J shed 4 bases, with 29 bases lying between them. The CDR3 nucleotides are TGTGCCAGCAGTTCACGGTATTTTAGGGGCCGCGTCTCGGGGAATCAGCCCCAGCATTTT. This sequence encodes CASSSRYFRGRVSGNQPQHF.

There are many counts of this clonotype. The V call is TRBV6-5, the J call TRBJ1-2; tentative D call: TRBD1 (5 bases). Germline V lookup: CDR1 MNHEY, CDR2 SVGAGI. This CDR3 comprises 11 residues. The ends were cut back, 11 bases at V and 7 bases at J, with 14 bases in the middle. The CDR3 nucleotides read TGTGCCCAAAGGAGTGGGGCTGGCTACACCTTC. Its translation: CAQRSGAGYTF.

This clonotype was seen more than once but under ten times. With a much larger clone just one base away, this may be a read error. J is TRBJ1-6 and V is TRBV6-5; D perhaps matches TRBD1 (6 bases). Germline V gene sequence: CDR1 MNHEY, CDR2 SVGAGI. This CDR3 is built from 16 residues. The CDR3 protein is CASSYGPGGEGSHLHF. In nucleotides, the CDR3 is TGTGCCAGCAGTTACGGCCCGGGGGGCGAAGGTTCACACCTCCACTTT.

At least ten counts were recorded for this clonotype. The chain has TRBV27 and TRBJ2-5; D may be TRBD2 (6 bases). The V gene's germline CDR1 is MNHEY and CDR2 SMNVEV (reference sequence). The ends were cut back, 1 base at V and 5 bases at J, with 14 bases in the middle. The CDR3 is 15 amino acids. CDR3 DNA sequence: TGTGCCAGCAGTTTATGGGGCGCGGAGGGGGAGACCCAGTACTTC. Protein product: CASSLWGAEGETQYF.

This clonotype was detected ten times or more. The chain links TRBV28 to TRBJ2-5; 7 bases are a match to TRBD1. Trimming removed 8 bases from V and 5 bases from J; junction bases left unmatched: 11. In germline, CDR1 is MDHEN, CDR2 SYDVKM. The CDR3 has 14 residues. Here the CDR3 DNA reads TGTGCCAGCGGTTCGACAGGGCTAGGGGAGACCCAGTACTTC. It codes for CASGSTGLGETQYF.

Many counts were recorded for this clonotype. This chain links TRBV28 with TRBJ1-1; no firm D call. The germline gives CDR1 MDHEN, CDR2 SYDVKM. The CDR3 runs to 14 residues. The germline V and J ends were trimmed by 5 bases and 10 bases, with 20 bases remaining between them. CDR3 in DNA: TGTGCCAGCAGTGCCACCACCCGCCAGCGGCGAGCTTTCTTT. This codes for CASSATTRQRRAFF.

V is TRBV27 and J is TRBJ1-2; no clear D. Per the germline V gene, CDR1 is MNHEY and CDR2 is SMNVEV (reference sequence). The V end lost 4 bases, the J end lost 8 bases, and 17 bases lay between the germline ends. This CDR3 contains 14 residues. Here the CDR3 reads CASSSWAEARGYTF. The DNA for the CDR3 is TGTGCCAGCAGTTCGTGGGCGGAGGCGCGGGGCTACACCTTC.

This clonotype was counted many times. The chain employs TRBV20-1 and TRBJ1-6, with a weak D call TRBD1 (5 bases). The CDR3 length is 13 residues. Trimming shortened V by 6 bases and J by 6 bases, and 12 bases separated the two germline ends. The germline V gene encodes CDR1 DFQATT and CDR2 SNEGSKA (reference sequence). CDR3 sequence: CSATTATNSPLHF. CDR3 in DNA: TGCAGTGCGACGACAGCGACTAATTCACCCCTCCACTTT.

There are many counts of this clonotype. The chain uses TRBV6-1 and TRBJ1-1, with D unclear. Trimming pared 11 bases from V and 5 bases from J, leaving 18 bases between. The CDR3 length is 13 residues. Germline V gene data show CDR1 as MNHNS and CDR2 as SASEGT. The CDR3 spells CAVGTSAVTEAFF. In DNA, the CDR3 is TGTGCCGTGGGAACGTCGGCGGTAACTGAAGCTTTCTTT.

Many counts were recorded for this clonotype. The rearrangement joins TRBV3-1 to TRBJ1-6; D ambiguous. Trimming stripped 0 bases from V and 10 bases from J, with 16 bases between. Germline lookup yields CDR1 LGHDT and CDR2 YNNKEL (reference sequence). CDR3 length equals 16 residues. CDR3 coding DNA: TGTGCCAGCAGCCAAGATGCGAGGCCGAGAGGGTCACCCCTCCACTTT. Translating it yields CASSQDARPRGSPLHF.

This clonotype was observed many times. The chain couples TRBV20-1 to TRBJ1-6; 10 bases agree with TRBD1. The germline V gene encodes CDR1 DFQATT and CDR2 SNEGSKA (reference sequence). V lost 0 bases to trimming and J lost 5 bases; unmatched junction nucleotides: 1. This CDR3 region has 15 residues. The CDR3 nucleotides are TGCAGTGCTAGAGACGGGACAGGGGATAATTCACCCCTCCACTTT. This translates into CSARDGTGDNSPLHF.

This clonotype has a count of ten or more. The rearrangement joins TRBV11-1 to TRBJ2-5; 7 nucleotides line up with TRBD1. Per the germline V gene, CDR1 is SGHAT and CDR2 is FQDESV (reference sequence). This CDR3 contains 17 residues. Trimming took 4 bases from V and 5 from J; bases not matched to a gene: 16. In DNA form, the CDR3 reads TGTGCCAGCAGCTCGACGCTTGAGGGGGCTAGGGGGGAGACCCAGTACTTC. This encodes CASSSTLEGARGETQYF. Drawing the rest from reference TRBV11-1 and TRBJ2-5, the complete variable domain is EAEVAQSPRYKITEKSQAVAFWCDPISGHATLYWYRQILGQGPELLVQFQDESVVDDSQLPKDRFSAERLKGVDSTLKIQPAELGDSAMYLCASSSTLEGARGETQYFGPGTRLLVL.

This clonotype occurred many times. The chain joins TRBV28 to TRBJ2-7; possibly TRBD1 for D (6 bases). Germline values: CDR1 MDHEN, CDR2 SYDVKM. With 7 bases removed from V and 3 bases from J, the gap between germline ends came to 16 bases. This CDR3 is built from 14 residues. DNA of the CDR3: TGTGCCAGCACCTCACCGGACAGTCTCTACGAGCAGTACTTC. Translation gives CASTSPDSLYEQYF.

This clonotype was recorded a few times. The chain recombines TRBV28 with TRBJ1-5; 8 bases line up with TRBD1. The V segment lost 5 bases and the J segment 10 bases; nucleotides outside the gene matches: 13. The length of the CDR3 is 15 residues. The germline CDR1 and CDR2 sequences are MDHEN and SYDVKM. The CDR3 coding sequence is TGTGCCAGCAGTCAAAATAGACAGGGGTTCGCCCCCCAGCATTTT. Its protein product is CASSQNRQGFAPQHF.

This clonotype was recorded at least ten times. Written as DNA, the CDR3 is TGTGCCAGCAGCTTCGCGGGAGTTGGGTATGGCTACACCTTC. Translating gives CASSFAGVGYGYTF. The chain joins TRBV7-9 to TRBJ1-2; D unclear. CDR1 is SEHNR and CDR2 is FQNEAQ in the germline V gene (reference sequence). This CDR3 is 14 amino acids long. V was clipped by 3 bases and J by 5 bases, with 13 bases between them.

This clonotype showed up just once. V and J are TRBV12-3 or TRBV12-4 and TRBJ1-1; D may be TRBD1 (5 bases). V gave up 6 bases and J gave up 3 bases, with 11 bases separating them. This CDR3 contains 13 residues. The CDR3 DNA reads TGTGCCAGCAGCAGAGGGGCGGACACTGAAGCTTTCTTT. This sequence encodes CASSRGADTEAFF.

This clonotype occurred a few times. The rearrangement uses TRBV11-2 and TRBJ1-3; a possible D gene is TRBD1 (6 bases). Trimming left V 6 bases short and J 2 bases short, with 17 bases between. Germline V gives CDR1 SGHAT, CDR2 FQNNGV. The CDR3 loop spans 16 amino acids. Here the CDR3 reads CASRPAGGLPGNTIYF. The CDR3 DNA reads TGTGCCAGCAGACCCGCGGGGGGGCTCCCTGGAAACACCATATATTTT.